This is a list of T cell receptor beta chains from one sample in a study of liver allograft versus peripheral blood T cells. TCRdb called the reads again in MiXCR, with one record for every CDR3 protein. Of about 14,000 distinct CDR3 sequences listed, 20% were seen once; the top ten hold less than 6%. The receptor set was obtained from a human patient who had a liver transplant. The graft donor may have contributed some T cells. Both conserved end residues are part of each CDR3. The D gene is left open where the match is weak. Where a row states a size, it is once, few, many or the class of an expanded clone; other rows omit it.

J,size,V,D,CDR3,DNA
TRBJ1-3,many,TRBV6-5,.,CASSYSGTGTGNTIYF,TGTGCCAGCAGTTACTCGGGTACAGGGACTGGAAACACCATATATTTT
TRBJ2-7,.,TRBV19,TRBD1,CASSIALQGIYEQYF,TGTGCCAGTAGTATAGCCCTACAGGGGATCTACGAGCAGTACTTC
TRBJ1-1,many,TRBV6-6,TRBD1,CASTGDRQAFF,TGTGCCAGCACGGGGGACAGACAAGCTTTCTTT
TRBJ1-1,many,TRBV6-6,.,CASSPGALPNTEAFF,TGTGCCAGCAGCCCGGGAGCCCTACCGAACACTGAAGCTTTCTTT
TRBJ2-3,medium-sized,TRBV18,.,CASSLDSLGRDTQYF,TGTGCCAGCTCCCTGGACTCTTTAGGCCGCGATACGCAGTATTTT
TRBJ1-5,many,TRBV6-1,.,CASTFSGGGSNQPQHF,TGTGCCAGCACCTTCTCTGGAGGGGGAAGCAATCAGCCCCAGCATTTT
TRBJ1-5,.,TRBV11-2,.,CASSLQAGLSNQPQHF,TGTGCCAGCAGCTTACAGGCAGGGTTAAGCAATCAGCCCCAGCATTTT
TRBJ1-1,medium-sized,TRBV6-6,.,CASSGSGGTEAFF,TGTGCCAGCAGTGGATCAGGAGGCACTGAAGCTTTCTTT
TRBJ1-5,.,TRBV11-2,.,CASSLMGAGQPQHF,TGTGCCAGCAGCTTAATGGGGGCAGGGCAGCCCCAGCATTTT
TRBJ2-4,few,TRBV6-1,TRBD1,CASGQGRTRNIQYF,TGTGCCAGCGGACAGGGGAGGACTAGAAACATTCAGTACTTC
TRBJ2-6,medium-sized,TRBV6-2/TRBV6-3,.,CASSYVGGASSGANVLTF,TGTGCCAGCAGTTACGTGGGCGGTGCTTCCTCTGGGGCCAACGTCCTGACTTTC
TRBJ1-2,medium-sized,TRBV6-6,TRBD1,CASSPTGGIQGGGSNYGYTF,TGTGCCAGCAGCCCTACCGGGGGGATACAGGGAGGGGGCTCTAACTATGGCTACACCTTC
TRBJ1-2,many,TRBV19,.,CASSIGTNYGYTF,TGTGCCAGTAGTATCGGGACTAACTATGGCTACACCTTC
TRBJ2-3,few,TRBV19,TRBD2,CASSVLAGGPTDTQYF,TGTGCCAGTAGTGTCTTAGCGGGGGGGCCGACAGATACGCAGTATTTT
TRBJ1-2,many,TRBV6-5,.,CASGGATQYGYTF,TGTGCCTCCGGGGGAGCCACTCAGTATGGCTACACCTTC
TRBJ2-1,.,TRBV6-5,TRBD1,CASKQGESEQFF,TGTGCCAGCAAGCAGGGGGAGAGTGAGCAGTTCTTC
TRBJ1-3,many,TRBV15,.,CATSRDGPLSGNTIYF,TGTGCCACCAGCAGAGATGGGCCCCTCTCTGGAAACACCATATATTTT